These T cell receptor beta chains were read from a single sample in a study of shared clonotypes between healthy human individuals. The table came from immunoSEQ multiplex PCR; TCRdb's copy has only in-frame clones and leaves some out. This table holds approximately 620,000 clones, less than 98% found once. The sample consisted of naive CD4+ T cells sorted from blood. These receptor sequences come from a woman in her twenties or thirties in good health. The CDR3 runs from the conserved cysteine through the conserved F or W. D genes are given only for firm matches.

cdr3_aa cdr3_nt j_call cdr3_length d_call v_call
CASSPAAVETQYF TGTGCCAGCAGCCCGGCGGCGGTTGAGACCCAGTACTTC TRBJ2-5 13 NA TRBV7-9
CASSQDITTNEKLFF TGTGCCAGTAGCCAAGACATAACGACTAATGAAAAACTGTTTTTT TRBJ1-4 15 NA TRBV19
CASSRLQGSNQPQHF TGTGCCAGCAGTCGTCTACAGGGATCGAATCAGCCCCAGCATTTT TRBJ1-5 15 NA TRBV28
CASSRERETDTQYF TGTGCCAGCAGTAGGGAGCGGGAAACAGATACGCAGTATTTT TRBJ2-3 14 TRBD2 TRBV6-5
CASSRTPRGSEGYTF TGTGCCAGCAGCCGGACCCCTCGGGGTTCGGAGGGCTACACCTTC TRBJ1-2 15 NA TRBV27
CASIRKRTHPFNYGYTF TGTGCCAGTATTAGAAAAAGGACGCACCCCTTTAACTATGGCTACACCTTC TRBJ1-2 17 NA TRBV19
CASAGQGSGNTIYF TGTGCCAGTGCGGGACAGGGCTCTGGAAACACCATATATTTT TRBJ1-3 14 TRBD1 TRBV19
CSVEGPGDGYTF TGCAGCGTTGAGGGCCCAGGGGATGGCTACACCTTC TRBJ1-2 12 NA TRBV29-1
CASSLGSSDAGNTIYF TGTGCCAGCAGCTTAGGGAGCTCGGACGCGGGAAACACCATATATTTT TRBJ1-3 16 NA TRBV11-2
CSVGDGYYEQYF TGCAGCGTTGGGGACGGATACTACGAGCAGTACTTC TRBJ2-7 12 NA TRBV29-1
CASRGGRGFYYGYTF TGTGCCAGCAGAGGAGGGAGGGGGTTTTACTATGGCTACACCTTC TRBJ1-2 15 NA TRBV28
CASTAGGWTGELFF TGTGCCAGTACCGCGGGAGGGTGGACCGGGGAGCTGTTTTTT TRBJ2-2 14 TRBD2 TRBV19
CASNQRRFYEQYF TGTGCCAGCAATCAGAGGAGATTCTACGAGCAGTACTTC TRBJ2-7 13 NA TRBV6-1
CASSGRAVTYEQYF TGTGCCAGCAGTGGACGGGCAGTCACCTACGAGCAGTACTTC TRBJ2-7 14 NA TRBV2
CATSRSGKGDNEQFF TGTGCCACCAGCAGGAGCGGGAAAGGCGACAATGAGCAGTTCTTC TRBJ2-1 15 TRBD2 TRBV15
CASSVQGAGNTEAFF TGCGCCAGCAGCGTACAGGGGGCGGGGAACACTGAAGCTTTCTTT TRBJ1-1 15 TRBD1 TRBV5-1
CASSLIGGQNYEQYF TGTGCCAGCAGCTTGATTGGGGGTCAGAACTACGAGCAGTACTTC TRBJ2-7 15 NA TRBV5-4
CASSPRSGGYNEQFF TGTGCCAGCTCACCACGTAGCGGGGGTTACAATGAGCAGTTCTTC TRBJ2-1 15 TRBD2 TRBV18
CASSQERGRDEQFF TGCGCCAGCAGCCAAGAACGGGGGCGGGATGAGCAGTTCTTC TRBJ2-1 14 NA TRBV4-1
CASSLTSGTFYEQYF TGTGCCAGCAGCTTGACTAGCGGGACGTTCTACGAGCAGTACTTC TRBJ2-7 15 TRBD2 TRBV5-6
CASSLEGTDTQYF TGTGCCAGCAGCTTGGAAGGCACAGATACGCAGTATTTT TRBJ2-3 13 NA TRBV5-6
CASKPLWDRDYEQYF TGTGCCAGCAAACCCCTGTGGGACAGGGATTACGAGCAGTACTTC TRBJ2-7 15 TRBD1 TRBV27
CSVGTDLREAFF TGCAGCGTCGGGACAGATCTACGCGAAGCTTTCTTT TRBJ1-1 12 TRBD1 TRBV29-1
CASSQHGSGNTIYF TGTGCCAGCAGTCAGCATGGGTCTGGAAACACCATATATTTT TRBJ1-3 14 NA TRBV28
CASSRVSAGGTYEQYF TGTGCCAGTAGTAGAGTTAGCGCGGGAGGCACCTACGAGCAGTACTTC TRBJ2-7 16 TRBD2 TRBV19
CASSETVGGNTIYF TGTGCCAGCAGTGAAACAGTAGGTGGAAACACCATATATTTT TRBJ1-3 14 NA TRBV2
CAISPFTGSGANVLTF TGTGCCATCAGTCCTTTTACAGGGAGCGGGGCCAACGTCCTGACTTTC TRBJ2-6 16 NA TRBV10-3
CASSFEAGSYEQYF TGCGCCAGCAGCTTCGAGGCGGGCAGTTACGAGCAGTACTTC TRBJ2-7 14 NA TRBV5-1